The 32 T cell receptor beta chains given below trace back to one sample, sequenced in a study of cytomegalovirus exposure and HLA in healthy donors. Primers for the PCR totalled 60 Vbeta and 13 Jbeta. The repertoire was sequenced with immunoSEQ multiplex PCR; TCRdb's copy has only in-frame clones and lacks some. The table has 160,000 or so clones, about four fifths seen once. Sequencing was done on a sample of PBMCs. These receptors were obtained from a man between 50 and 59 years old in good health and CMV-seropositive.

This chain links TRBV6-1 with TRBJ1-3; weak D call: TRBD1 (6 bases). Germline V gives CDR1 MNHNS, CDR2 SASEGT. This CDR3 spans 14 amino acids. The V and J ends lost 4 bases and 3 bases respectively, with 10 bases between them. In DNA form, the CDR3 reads TGTGCCAGCAGTGCTCGGACAGATGGAAACACCATATATTTT. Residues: CASSARTDGNTIYF.

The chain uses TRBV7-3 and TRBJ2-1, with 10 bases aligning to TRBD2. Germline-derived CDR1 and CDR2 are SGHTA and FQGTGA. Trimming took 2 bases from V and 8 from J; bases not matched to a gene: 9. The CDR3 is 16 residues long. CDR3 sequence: CASSLAISGRPDEQFF. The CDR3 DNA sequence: TGTGCCAGCAGCTTAGCGATTAGCGGGAGGCCCGATGAGCAGTTCTTC. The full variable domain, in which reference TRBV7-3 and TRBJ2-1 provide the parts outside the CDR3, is GAGVSQTPSNKVTEKGKYVELRCDPISGHTALYWYRQSLGQGPEFLIYFQGTGAADDSGLPNDRFFAVRPEGSVSTLKIQRTERGDSAVYLCASSLAISGRPDEQFFGPGTRLTVL.

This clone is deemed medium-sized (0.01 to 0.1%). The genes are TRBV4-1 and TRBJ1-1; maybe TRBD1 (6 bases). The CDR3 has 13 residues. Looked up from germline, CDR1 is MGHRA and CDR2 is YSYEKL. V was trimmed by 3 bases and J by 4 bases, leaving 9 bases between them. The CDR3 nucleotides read TGCGCCAGCAGCCATACAGGGCCCACTGAAGCTTTCTTT. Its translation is CASSHTGPTEAFF.

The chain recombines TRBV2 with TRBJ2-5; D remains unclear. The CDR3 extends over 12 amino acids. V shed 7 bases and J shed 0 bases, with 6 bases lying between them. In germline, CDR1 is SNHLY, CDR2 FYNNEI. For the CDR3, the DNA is TGTGCCAGCAAACGGTACCAAGAGACCCAGTACTTC. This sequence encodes CASKRYQETQYF.

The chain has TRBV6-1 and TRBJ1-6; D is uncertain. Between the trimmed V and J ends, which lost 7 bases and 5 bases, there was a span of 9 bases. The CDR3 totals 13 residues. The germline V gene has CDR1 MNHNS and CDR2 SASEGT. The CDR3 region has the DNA TGTGCCAGCATTCACAGTGATAATTCACCCCTCCACTTT. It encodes CASIHSDNSPLHF.

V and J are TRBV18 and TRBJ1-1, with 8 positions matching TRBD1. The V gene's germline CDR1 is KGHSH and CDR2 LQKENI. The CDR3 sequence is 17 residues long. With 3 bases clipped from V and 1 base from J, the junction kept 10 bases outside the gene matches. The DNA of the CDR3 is TGTGCCAGCTCACCTAATAGGCAGGGGGCCGGGAACACTGAAGCTTTCTTT. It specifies CASSPNRQGAGNTEAFF.

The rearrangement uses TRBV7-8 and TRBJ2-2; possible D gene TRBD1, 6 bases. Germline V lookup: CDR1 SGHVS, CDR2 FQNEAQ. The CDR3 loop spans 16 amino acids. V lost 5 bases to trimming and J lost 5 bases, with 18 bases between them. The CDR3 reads CASSANRVVTTGELFF. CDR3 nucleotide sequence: TGTGCCAGCAGCGCAAACAGGGTAGTGACTACCGGGGAGCTGTTTTTT.

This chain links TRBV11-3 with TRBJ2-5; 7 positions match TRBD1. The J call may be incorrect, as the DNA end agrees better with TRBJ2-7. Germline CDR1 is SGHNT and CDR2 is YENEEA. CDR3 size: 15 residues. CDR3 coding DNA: TGTGCCAGCAGCTTAGGGAGGACAGGCACGGACGAGCAGTACTTC. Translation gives CASSLGRTGTDEQYF.

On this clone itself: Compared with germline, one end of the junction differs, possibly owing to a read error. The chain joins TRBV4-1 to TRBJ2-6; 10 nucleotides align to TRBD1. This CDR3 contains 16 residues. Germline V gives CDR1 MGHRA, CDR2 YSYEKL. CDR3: CASSRGQGVIANGLTF. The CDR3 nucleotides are TGCGCCAGCAGCCGCGGACAGGGGGTGATAGCCAACGGCCTGACTTTC.

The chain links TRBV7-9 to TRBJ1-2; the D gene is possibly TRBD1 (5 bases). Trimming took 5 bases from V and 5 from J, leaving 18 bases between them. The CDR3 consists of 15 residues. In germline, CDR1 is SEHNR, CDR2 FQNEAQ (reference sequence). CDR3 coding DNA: TGTGCCAGCAGCCCACTTGCTGGGGCTGGTTATGGCTACACCTTC. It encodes CASSPLAGAGYGYTF.

The CDR3 region has the DNA TGTGCCAGCAGGACCCGGACCGGAAGCCCGAAGGGGTCCTACAATGAGCAGTTCTTC. It codes for CASRTRTGSPKGSYNEQFF. V usage is TRBV2 and J usage is TRBJ2-1, with D perhaps matching TRBD1 (5 bases). Germline CDR1 and CDR2: SNHLY and FYNNEI. V was trimmed by 6 bases and J by 1 base, leaving 25 bases between them. This CDR3 region has 19 residues. The variable domain in full, with the rest retrieved from reference TRBV2 and TRBJ2-1, is EPEVTQTPSHQVTQMGQEVILRCVPISNHLYFYWYRQILGQKVEFLVSFYNNEISEKSEIFDDQFSVERPDGSNFTLKIRSTKLEDSAMYFCASRTRTGSPKGSYNEQFFGPGTRLTVL.

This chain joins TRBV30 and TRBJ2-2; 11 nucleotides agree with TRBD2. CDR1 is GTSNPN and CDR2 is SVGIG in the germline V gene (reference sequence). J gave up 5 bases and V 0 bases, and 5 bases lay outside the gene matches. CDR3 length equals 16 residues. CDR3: CAWSVLSGGGTGELFF. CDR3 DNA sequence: TGTGCCTGGAGTGTCCTTAGCGGGGGGGGAACCGGGGAGCTGTTTTTT. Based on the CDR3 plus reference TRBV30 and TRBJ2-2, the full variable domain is SQTIHQWPATLVQPVGSPLSLECTVEGTSNPNLYWYRQAAGRGLQLLFYSVGIGQISSEVPQNLSASRPQDRQFILSSKKLLLSDSGFYLCAWSVLSGGGTGELFFGEGSRLTVL.

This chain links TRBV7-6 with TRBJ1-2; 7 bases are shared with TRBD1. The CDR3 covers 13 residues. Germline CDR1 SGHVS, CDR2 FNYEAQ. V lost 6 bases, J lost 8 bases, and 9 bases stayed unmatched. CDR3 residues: CASSPDRAGGYTF. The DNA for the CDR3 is TGTGCCAGCAGTCCCGACAGGGCGGGCGGCTACACCTTC.

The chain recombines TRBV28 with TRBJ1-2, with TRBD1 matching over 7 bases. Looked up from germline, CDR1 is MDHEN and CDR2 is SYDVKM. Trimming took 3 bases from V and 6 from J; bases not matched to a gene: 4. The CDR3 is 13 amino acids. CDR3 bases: TGTGCCAGCAGTTTCGGGACAGATCATGGCTACACCTTC. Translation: CASSFGTDHGYTF.

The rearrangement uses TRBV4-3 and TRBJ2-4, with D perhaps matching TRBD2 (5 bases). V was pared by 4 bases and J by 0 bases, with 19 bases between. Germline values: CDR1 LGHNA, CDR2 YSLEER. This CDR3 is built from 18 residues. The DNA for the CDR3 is TGCGCCAGCAGCCGATCACCGGGTGACGGGATAGCCAAAAACATTCAGTACTTC. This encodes CASSRSPGDGIAKNIQYF.

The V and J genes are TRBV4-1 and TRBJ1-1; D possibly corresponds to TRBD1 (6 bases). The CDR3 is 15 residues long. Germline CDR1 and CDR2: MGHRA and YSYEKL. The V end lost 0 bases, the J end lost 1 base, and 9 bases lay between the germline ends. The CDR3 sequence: CASSQEGAGNTEAFF. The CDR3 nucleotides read TGCGCCAGCAGCCAAGAGGGGGCAGGGAACACTGAAGCTTTCTTT.

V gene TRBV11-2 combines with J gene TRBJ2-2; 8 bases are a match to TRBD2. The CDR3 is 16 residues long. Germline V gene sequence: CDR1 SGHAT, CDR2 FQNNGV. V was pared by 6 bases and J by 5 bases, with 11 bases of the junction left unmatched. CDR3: CASRPIGLAETGELFF. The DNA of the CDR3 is TGTGCCAGCAGGCCGATCGGACTAGCAGAGACCGGGGAGCTGTTTTTT.

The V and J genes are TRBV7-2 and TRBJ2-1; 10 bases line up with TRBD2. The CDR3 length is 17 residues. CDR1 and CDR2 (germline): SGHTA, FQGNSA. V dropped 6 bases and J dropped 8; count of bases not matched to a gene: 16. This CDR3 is CASSLTYLAGVGDEQFF. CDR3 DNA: TGTGCCAGCAGTCTCACTTACCTAGCGGGGGTTGGGGATGAGCAGTTCTTC.

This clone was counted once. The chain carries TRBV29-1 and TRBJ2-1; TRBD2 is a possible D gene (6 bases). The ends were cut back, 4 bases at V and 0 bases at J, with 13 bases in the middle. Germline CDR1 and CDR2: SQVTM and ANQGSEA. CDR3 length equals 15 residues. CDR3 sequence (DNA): TGCAGCGTTGGAAGCGGGTGGAGCTCCTACAATGAGCAGTTCTTC. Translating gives CSVGSGWSSYNEQFF.

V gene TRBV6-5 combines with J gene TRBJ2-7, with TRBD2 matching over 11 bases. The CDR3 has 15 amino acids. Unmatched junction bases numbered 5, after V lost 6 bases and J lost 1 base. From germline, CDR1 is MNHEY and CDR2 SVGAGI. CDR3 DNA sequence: TGTGCCAGCAGGCAGACTAGCGGGGTATCCTACGAGCAGTACTTC. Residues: CASRQTSGVSYEQYF.

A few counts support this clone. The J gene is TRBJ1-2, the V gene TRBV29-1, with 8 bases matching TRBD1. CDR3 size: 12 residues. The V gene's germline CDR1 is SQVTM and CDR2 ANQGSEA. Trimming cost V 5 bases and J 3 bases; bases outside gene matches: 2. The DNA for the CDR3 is TGCAGCGTTCCAGGGGGCGACTATGGCTACACCTTC. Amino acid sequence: CSVPGGDYGYTF.

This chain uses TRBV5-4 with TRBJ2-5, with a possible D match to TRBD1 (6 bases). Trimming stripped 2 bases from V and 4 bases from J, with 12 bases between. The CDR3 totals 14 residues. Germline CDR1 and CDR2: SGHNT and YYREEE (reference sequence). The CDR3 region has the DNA TGTGCCAGCAGCTTAGAGGGGGTAGGAGAGACCCAGTACTTC. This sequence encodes CASSLEGVGETQYF.

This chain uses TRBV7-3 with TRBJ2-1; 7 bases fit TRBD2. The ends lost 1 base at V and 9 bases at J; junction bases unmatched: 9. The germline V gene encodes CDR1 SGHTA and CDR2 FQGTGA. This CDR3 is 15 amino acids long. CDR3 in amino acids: CASSLSQLRGSEQFF. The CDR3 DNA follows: TGTGCCAGCAGCTTAAGTCAGTTGCGGGGGAGTGAGCAGTTCTTC.

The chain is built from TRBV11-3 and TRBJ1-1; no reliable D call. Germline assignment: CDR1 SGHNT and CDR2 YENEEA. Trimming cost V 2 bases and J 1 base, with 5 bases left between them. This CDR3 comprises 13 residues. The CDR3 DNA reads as TGTGCCAGCAGCTTACAGGAGAACACTGAAGCTTTCTTT. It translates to CASSLQENTEAFF.

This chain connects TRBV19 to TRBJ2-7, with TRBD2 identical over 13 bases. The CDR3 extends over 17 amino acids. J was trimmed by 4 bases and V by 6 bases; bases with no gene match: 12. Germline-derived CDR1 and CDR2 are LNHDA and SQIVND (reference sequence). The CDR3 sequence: CASSPSSGLAGVYEQYF. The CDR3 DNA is TGTGCCAGTAGCCCTTCCTCCGGACTAGCGGGAGTATACGAGCAGTACTTC. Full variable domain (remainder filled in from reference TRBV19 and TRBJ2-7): DGGITQSPKYLFRKEGQNVTLSCEQNLNHDAMYWYRQDPGQGLRLIYYSQIVNDFQKGDIAEGYSVSREKKESFPLTVTSAQKNPTAFYLCASSPSSGLAGVYEQYFGPGTRLTVT.

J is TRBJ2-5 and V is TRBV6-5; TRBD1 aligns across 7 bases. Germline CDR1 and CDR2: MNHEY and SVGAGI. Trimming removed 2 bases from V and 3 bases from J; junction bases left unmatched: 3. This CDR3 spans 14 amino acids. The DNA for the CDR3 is TGTGCCAGCAGTTACAAGGGGGCGGAAGAGACCCAGTACTTC. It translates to CASSYKGAEETQYF.

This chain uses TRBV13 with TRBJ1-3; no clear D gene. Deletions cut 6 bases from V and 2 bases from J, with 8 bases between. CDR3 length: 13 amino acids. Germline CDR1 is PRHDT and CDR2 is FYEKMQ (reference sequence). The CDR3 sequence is CASSRVPGNTIYF. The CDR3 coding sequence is TGTGCCAGCAGTCGCGTGCCTGGAAACACCATATATTTT.

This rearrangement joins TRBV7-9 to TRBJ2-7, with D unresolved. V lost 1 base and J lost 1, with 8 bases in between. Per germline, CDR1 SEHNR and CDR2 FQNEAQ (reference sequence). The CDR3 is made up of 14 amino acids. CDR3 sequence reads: CASSLEFRSYEQYF. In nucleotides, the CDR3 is TGTGCCAGCAGCTTAGAATTCCGTTCCTACGAGCAGTACTTC.

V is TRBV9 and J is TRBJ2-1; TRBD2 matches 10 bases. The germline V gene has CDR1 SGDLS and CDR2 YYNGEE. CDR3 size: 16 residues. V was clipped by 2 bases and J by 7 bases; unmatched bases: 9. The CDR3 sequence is CASSVEAGGSRNEQFF. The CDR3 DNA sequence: TGTGCCAGCAGCGTCGAAGCGGGGGGGAGTAGGAATGAGCAGTTCTTC. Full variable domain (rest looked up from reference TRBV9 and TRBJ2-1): DSGVTQTPKHLITATGQRVTLRCSPRSGDLSVYWYQQSLDQGLQFLIQYYNGEERAKGNILERFSAQQFPDLHSELNLSSLELGDSALYFCASSVEAGGSRNEQFFGPGTRLTVL.

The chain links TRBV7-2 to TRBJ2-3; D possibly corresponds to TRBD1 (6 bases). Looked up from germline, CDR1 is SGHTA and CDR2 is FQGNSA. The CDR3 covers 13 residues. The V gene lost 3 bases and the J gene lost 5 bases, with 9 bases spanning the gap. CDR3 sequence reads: CASSFAGEDTQYF. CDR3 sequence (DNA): TGTGCCAGCAGCTTCGCAGGGGAAGATACGCAGTATTTT.

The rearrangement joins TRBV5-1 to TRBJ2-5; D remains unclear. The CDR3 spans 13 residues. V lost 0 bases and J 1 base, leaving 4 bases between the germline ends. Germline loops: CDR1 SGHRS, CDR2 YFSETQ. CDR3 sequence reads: CASSLGVQETQYF. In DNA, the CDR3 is TGCGCCAGCAGCTTGGGAGTCCAAGAGACCCAGTACTTC.

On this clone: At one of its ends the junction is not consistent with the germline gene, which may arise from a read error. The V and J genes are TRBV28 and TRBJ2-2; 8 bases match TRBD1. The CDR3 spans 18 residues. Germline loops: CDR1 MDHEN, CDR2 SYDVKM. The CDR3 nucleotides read TGTGCCAGCAGGCCTATACCGCCATGGACAGGGAACCCCGGGGAGCTGTTTTTT. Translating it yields CASRPIPPWTGNPGELFF.